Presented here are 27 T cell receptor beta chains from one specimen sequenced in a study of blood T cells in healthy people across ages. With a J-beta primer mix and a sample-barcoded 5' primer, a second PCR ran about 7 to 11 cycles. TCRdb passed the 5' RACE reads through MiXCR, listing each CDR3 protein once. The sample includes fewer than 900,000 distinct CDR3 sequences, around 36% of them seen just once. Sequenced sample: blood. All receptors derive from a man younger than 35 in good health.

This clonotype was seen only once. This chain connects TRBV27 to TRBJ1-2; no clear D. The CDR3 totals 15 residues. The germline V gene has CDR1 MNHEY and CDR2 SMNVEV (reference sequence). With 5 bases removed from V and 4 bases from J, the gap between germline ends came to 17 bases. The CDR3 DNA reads TGTGCCAGCAGTCCAGACAAGGCGGCTCGCTATGGCTACACCTTC. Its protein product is CASSPDKAARYGYTF.

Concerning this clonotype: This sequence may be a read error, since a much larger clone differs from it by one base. The CDR3: CASSEGQGSYNERFF. The CDR3 nucleotides are TGTGCCAGCAGCGAAGGACAGGGCTCCTACAATGAGCGGTTCTTC. The chain couples TRBV9 to TRBJ2-1; the match to TRBD1 covers 8 bases. Germline V lookup: CDR1 SGDLS, CDR2 YYNGEE. This CDR3 has 15 amino acids.

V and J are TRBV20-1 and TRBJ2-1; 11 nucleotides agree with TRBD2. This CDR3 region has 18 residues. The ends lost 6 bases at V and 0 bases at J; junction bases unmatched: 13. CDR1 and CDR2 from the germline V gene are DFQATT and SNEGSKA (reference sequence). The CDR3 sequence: CSARKIVLAGDSYNEQFF. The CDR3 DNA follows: TGCAGTGCCCGAAAAATTGTACTAGCGGGGGACTCCTACAATGAGCAGTTCTTC.

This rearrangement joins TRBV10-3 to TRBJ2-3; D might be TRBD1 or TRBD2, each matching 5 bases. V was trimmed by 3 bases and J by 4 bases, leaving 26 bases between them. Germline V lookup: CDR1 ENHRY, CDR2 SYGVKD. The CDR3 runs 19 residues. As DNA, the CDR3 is TGTGCCATCAGTGAAGAAGGATGGGGGTCCTCTCCCCGGTCAGATACGCAGTATTTT. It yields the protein CAISEEGWGSSPRSDTQYF.

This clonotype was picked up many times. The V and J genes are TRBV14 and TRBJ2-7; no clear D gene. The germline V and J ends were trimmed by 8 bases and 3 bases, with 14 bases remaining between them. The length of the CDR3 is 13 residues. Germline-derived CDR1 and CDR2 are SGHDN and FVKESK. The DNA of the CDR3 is TGTGCCAGCTCCCCACACAGAATCTACGAGCAGTACTTC. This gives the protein CASSPHRIYEQYF. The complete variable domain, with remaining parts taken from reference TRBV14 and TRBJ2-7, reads EAGVTQFPSHSVIEKGQTVTLRCDPISGHDNLYWYRRVMGKEIKFLLHFVKESKQDESGMPNNRFLAERTGGTYSTLKVQPAELEDSGVYFCASSPHRIYEQYFGPGTRLTVT.

As DNA, the CDR3 is TGTGCCAGCAGTCCTAGGACTAGCGGGGCCCCCTACAATGAGCAGTTCTTC. This encodes CASSPRTSGAPYNEQFF. The genes are TRBV6-6 and TRBJ2-1, with 12 positions matching TRBD2. Germline V gene sequence: CDR1 MNHNY, CDR2 SVGAGI (reference sequence). The CDR3 sequence is 17 residues long. V dropped 5 bases and J dropped 2; count of bases not matched to a gene: 7.

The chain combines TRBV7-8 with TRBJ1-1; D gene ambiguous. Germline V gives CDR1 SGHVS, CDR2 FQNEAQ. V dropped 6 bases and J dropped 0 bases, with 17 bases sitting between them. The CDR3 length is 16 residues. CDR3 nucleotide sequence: TGTGCCAGCAGTTCGAAGTTGTCAGAGATGAACACTGAAGCTTTCTTT. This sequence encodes CASSSKLSEMNTEAFF.

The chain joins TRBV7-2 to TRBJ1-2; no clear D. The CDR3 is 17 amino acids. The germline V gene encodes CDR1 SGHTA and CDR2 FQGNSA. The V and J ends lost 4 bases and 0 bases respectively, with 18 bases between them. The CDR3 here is CTSSYPGYRKANYGYTF. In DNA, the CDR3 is TGTACCAGCAGCTACCCAGGTTACCGTAAAGCTAACTATGGCTACACCTTC.

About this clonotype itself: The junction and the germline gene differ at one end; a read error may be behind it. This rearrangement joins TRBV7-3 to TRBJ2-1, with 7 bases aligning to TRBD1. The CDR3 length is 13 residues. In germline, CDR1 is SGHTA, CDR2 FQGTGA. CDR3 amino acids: CAGSSGGGNEQFF. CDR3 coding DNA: TGTGCCGGCAGCTCAGGGGGTGGCAATGAGCAGTTCTTC.

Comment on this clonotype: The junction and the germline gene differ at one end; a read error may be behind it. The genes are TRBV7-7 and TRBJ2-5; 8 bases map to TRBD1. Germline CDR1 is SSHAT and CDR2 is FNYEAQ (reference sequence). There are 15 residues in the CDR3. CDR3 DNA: TGTGCTAGCAGCTTGGGCCAGGGGGCTGAGAATGAGCAGTACTTC. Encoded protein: CASSLGQGAENEQYF.

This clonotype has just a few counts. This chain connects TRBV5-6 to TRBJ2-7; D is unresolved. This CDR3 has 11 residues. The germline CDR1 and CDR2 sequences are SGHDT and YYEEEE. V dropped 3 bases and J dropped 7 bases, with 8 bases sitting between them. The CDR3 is CASSSSREQYF. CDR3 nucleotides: TGTGCCAGCAGCTCCTCCCGGGAGCAGTACTTC. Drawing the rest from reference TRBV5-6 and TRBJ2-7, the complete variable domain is DAGVTQSPTHLIKTRGQQVTLRCSPKSGHDTVSWYQQALGQGPQFIFQYYEEEERQRGNFPDRFSGHQFPNYSSELNVNALLLGDSALYLCASSSSREQYFGPGTRLTVT.

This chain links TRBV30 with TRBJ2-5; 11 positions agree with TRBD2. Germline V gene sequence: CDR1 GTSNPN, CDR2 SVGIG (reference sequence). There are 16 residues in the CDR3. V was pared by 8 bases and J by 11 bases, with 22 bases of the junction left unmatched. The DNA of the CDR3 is TGTGCCCCGGGACTAGCGGAGATAAGCTCCTACAATGAGCAGTACTTC. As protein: CAPGLAEISSYNEQYF.

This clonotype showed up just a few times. CDR3 protein: CATRDGTDTQYF. The CDR3 region has the DNA TGTGCCACCCGGGACGGCACAGATACGCAGTATTTT. The genes are TRBV6-5 and TRBJ2-3; perhaps D is TRBD1 or TRBD2 (5 bases each). The V gene lost 10 bases and the J gene lost 1 base, with 9 bases spanning the gap. Germline V gene sequence: CDR1 MNHEY, CDR2 SVGAGI. This CDR3 has 12 residues.

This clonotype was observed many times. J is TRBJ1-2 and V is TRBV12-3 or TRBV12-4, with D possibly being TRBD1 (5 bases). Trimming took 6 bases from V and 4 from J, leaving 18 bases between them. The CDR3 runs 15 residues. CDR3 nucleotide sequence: TGTGCCAGCAGCCGATGGCCGCGGGGGGTCTATGGCTACACCTTC. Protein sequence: CASSRWPRGVYGYTF.

Here the CDR3 reads CAVGGLWYIQYF. DNA of the CDR3: TGTGCCGTCGGGGGACTTTGGTACATTCAGTACTTC. V gene TRBV12-3 or TRBV12-4 combines with J gene TRBJ2-4; D is possibly TRBD2 (6 bases). Trimming left V 11 bases short and J 8 bases short, with 16 bases between. The CDR3 totals 12 residues.

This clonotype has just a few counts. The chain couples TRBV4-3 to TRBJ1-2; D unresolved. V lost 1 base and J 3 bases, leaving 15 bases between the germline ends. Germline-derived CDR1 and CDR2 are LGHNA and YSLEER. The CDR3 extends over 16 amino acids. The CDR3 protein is CASSQGGGRMDYGYTF. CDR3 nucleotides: TGCGCCAGCAGCCAAGGTGGAGGCAGGATGGACTATGGCTACACCTTC.

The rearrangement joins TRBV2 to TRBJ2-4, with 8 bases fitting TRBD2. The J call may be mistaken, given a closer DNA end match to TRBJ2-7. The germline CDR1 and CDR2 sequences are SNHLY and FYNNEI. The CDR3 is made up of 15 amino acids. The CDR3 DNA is TGTGCCAGCAGCACATACCCGGGAGGGCTTGGCGAGCAGTACTTC. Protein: CASSTYPGGLGEQYF.

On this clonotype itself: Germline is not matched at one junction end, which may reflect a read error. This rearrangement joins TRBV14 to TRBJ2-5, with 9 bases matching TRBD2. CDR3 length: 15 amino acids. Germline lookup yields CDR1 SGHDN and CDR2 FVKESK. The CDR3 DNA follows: TGTACCAGCAGCCATCTCGGCGGGGGGGTTGAGACCCAGTACTTC. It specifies CTSSHLGGGVETQYF.

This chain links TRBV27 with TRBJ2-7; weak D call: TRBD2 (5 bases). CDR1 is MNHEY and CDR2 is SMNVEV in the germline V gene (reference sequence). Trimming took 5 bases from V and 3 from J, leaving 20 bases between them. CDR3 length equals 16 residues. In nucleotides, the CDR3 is TGTGCCAGCAGTCCGGTTACGCTCTCCGGGGACTACGAGCAGTACTTC. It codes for CASSPVTLSGDYEQYF.

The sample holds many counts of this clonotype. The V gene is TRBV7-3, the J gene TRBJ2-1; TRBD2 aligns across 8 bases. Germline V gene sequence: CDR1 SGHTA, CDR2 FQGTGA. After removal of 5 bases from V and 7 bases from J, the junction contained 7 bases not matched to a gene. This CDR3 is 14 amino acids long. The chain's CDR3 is CASSPGLVVNEQFF. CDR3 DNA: TGTGCCAGCAGCCCGGGACTAGTTGTAAATGAGCAGTTCTTC.

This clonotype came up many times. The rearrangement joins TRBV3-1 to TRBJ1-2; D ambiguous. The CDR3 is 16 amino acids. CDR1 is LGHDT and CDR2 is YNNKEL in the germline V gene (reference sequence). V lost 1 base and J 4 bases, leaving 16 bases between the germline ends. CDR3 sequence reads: CASSQVRTRRTYGYTF. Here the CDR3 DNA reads TGTGCCAGCAGCCAAGTACGGACGAGACGGACCTATGGCTACACCTTC. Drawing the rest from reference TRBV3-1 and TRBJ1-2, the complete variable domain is DTAVSQTPKYLVTQMGNDKSIKCEQNLGHDTMYWYKQDSKKFLKIMFSYNNKELIINETVPNRFSPKSPDKAHLNLHINSLELGDSAVYFCASSQVRTRRTYGYTFGSGTRLTVV.

The CDR3 DNA sequence: TGCAGTGCTCCCATAGCGGGGTCGGGCAATGAGCAGTACTTC. Its protein is CSAPIAGSGNEQYF. The rearrangement uses TRBV20-1 and TRBJ2-5, with 8 bases that match TRBD2. Germline V gene lookup returns CDR1 DFQATT and CDR2 SNEGSKA (reference sequence). This CDR3 spans 14 amino acids. V lost 5 bases to trimming and J lost 11 bases; unmatched junction nucleotides: 16.

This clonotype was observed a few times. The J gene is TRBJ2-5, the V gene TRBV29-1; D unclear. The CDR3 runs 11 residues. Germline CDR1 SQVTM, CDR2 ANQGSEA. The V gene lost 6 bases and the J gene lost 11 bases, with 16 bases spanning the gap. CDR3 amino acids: CSVRGYNEQYF. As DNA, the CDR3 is TGCAGCGTCAGAGGCTACAATGAGCAGTACTTC.

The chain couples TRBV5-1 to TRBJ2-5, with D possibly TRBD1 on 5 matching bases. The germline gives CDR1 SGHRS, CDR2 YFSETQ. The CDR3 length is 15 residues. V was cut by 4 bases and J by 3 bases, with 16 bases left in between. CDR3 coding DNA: TGCGCCAGCAGCACCCAGGGCTATGGGGAAGAGACCCAGTACTTC. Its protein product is CASSTQGYGEETQYF.

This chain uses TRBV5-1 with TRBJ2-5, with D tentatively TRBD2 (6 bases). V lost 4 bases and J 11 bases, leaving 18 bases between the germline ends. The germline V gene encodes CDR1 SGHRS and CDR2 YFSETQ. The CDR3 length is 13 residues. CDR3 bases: TGCGCCAGCAGCGGCGGGGATTACAATGAGCAGTACTTC. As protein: CASSGGDYNEQYF.

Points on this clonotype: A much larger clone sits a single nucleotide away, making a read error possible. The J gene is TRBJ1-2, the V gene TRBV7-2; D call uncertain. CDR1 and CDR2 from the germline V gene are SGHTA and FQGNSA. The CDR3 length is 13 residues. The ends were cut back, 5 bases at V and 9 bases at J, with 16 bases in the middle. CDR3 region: CASSVGQVGSYTF. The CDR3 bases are TGTGCCAGCAGCGTAGGGCAGGTGGGGAGCTACACCTTC.

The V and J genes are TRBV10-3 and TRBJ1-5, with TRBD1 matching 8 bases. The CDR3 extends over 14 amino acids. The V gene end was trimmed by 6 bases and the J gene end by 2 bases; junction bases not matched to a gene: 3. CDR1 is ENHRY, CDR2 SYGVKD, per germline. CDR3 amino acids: CAIREDRGNQPQHF. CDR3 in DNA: TGTGCCATCAGGGAGGACAGGGGCAATCAGCCCCAGCATTTT.